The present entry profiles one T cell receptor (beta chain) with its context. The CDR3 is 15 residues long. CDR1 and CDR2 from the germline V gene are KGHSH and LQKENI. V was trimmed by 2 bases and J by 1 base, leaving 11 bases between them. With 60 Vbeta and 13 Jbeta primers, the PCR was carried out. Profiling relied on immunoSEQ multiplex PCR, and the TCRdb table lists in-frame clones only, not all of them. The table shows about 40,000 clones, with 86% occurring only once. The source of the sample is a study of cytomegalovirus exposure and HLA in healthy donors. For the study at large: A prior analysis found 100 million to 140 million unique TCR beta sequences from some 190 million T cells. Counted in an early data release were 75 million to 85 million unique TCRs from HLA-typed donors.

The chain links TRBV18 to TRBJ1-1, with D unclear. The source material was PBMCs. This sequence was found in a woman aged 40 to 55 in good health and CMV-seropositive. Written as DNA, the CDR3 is TGTGCCAGCTCACCATCGGTTAACAGGAACACTGAAGCTTTCTTT. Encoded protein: CASSPSVNRNTEAFF. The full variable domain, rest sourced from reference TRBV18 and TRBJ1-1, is NAGVMQNPRHLVRRRGQEARLRCSPMKGHSHVYWYRQLPEEGLKFMVYLQKENIIDESGMPKERFSAEFPKEGPSILRIQQVVRGDSAAYFCASSPSVNRNTEAFFGQGTRLTVV.